This TCR beta chain originates from a study of blood T cell repertoires in COVID-19. Study-wide background: From T cells, B-cell-depleted T cells, or PBMCs came the material, which was cDNA or gDNA.

This study enrolled people aged about 18 to 95 from about two dozen US geographic areas. Recovered status applied to Cohort 3 donors who had two consecutive negative PCRs. It also applied to those with clearance or with symptom resolution. Original methodology: Amplification with reference gene primers provided the estimates of nucleated cell counts. Profiling relied on immunoSEQ multiplex PCR, and the TCRdb table lists in-frame clones only, not all of them. D and trimming were read from the DNA, whereas the V and J calls and clone size are those reported in that table. The table records 140,000 to 150,000 clones, 86% of them present only once. The CDR3 length is 15 residues. Germline V CDR1 and CDR2: MDHEN, SYDVKM. V lost 7 bases and J 6 bases, leaving 19 bases between the germline ends.

Sequencing was done on a sample of PBMCs or T cells enriched from blood (not recorded which). The TCR originated in a man aged 45-65 years who had recovered from COVID-19. V usage is TRBV28 and J usage is TRBJ1-5, with D perhaps matching TRBD1 (5 bases). The CDR3 sequence: CASTLPQGLSQPQHF. CDR3 sequence (DNA): TGTGCCAGCACCCTACCCCAGGGTCTTAGTCAGCCCCAGCATTTT.